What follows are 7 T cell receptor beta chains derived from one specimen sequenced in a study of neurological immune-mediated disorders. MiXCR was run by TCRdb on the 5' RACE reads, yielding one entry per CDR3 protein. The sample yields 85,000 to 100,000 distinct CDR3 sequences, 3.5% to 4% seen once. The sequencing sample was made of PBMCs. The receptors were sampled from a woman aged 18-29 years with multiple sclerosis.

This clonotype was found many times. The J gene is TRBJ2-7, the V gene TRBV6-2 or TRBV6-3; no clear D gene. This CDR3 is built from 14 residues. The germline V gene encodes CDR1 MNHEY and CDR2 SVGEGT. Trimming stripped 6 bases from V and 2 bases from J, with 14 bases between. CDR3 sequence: CASSRPGGPYEQYF. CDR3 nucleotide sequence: TGTGCCAGCAGCCGGCCTGGCGGACCCTACGAGCAGTACTTC.

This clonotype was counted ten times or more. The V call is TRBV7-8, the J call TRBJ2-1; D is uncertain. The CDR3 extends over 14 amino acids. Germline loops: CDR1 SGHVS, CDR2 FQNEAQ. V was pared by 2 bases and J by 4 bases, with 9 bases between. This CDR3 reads CASSLMAVYNEQFF. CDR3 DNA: TGTGCCAGCAGCTTAATGGCAGTATACAATGAGCAGTTCTTC.

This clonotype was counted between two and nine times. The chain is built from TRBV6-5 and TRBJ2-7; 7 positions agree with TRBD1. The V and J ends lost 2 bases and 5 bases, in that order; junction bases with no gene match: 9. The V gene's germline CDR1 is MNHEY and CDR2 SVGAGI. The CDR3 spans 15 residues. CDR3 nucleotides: TGTGCCAGCAGTTACACAGACAGGGTTTCCAACGAGCAGTACTTC. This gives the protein CASSYTDRVSNEQYF.

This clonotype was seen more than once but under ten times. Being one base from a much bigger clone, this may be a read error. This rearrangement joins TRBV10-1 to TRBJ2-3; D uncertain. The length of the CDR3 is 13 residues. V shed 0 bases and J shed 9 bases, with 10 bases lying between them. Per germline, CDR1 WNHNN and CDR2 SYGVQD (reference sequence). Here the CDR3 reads CASSESDSITQYF. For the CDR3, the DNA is TGCGCCAGCAGTGAGTCTGACTCCATAACGCAGTATTTT.

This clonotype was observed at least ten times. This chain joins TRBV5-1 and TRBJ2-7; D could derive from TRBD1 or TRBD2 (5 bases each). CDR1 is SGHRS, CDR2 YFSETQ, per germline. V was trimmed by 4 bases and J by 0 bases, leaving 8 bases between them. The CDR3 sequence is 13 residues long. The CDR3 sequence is CASSRDGSYEQYF. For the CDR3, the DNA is TGCGCCAGCAGCCGGGACGGCTCCTACGAGCAGTACTTC.

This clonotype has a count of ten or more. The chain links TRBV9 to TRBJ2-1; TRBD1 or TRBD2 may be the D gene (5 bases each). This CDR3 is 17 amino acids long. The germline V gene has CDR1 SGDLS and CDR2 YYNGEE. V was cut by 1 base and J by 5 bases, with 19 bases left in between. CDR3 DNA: TGTGCCAGCAGCGTAAAAGGGACGTCCCCCCGGAACAATGAGCAGTTCTTC. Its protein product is CASSVKGTSPRNNEQFF. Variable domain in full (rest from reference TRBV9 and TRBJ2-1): DSGVTQTPKHLITATGQRVTLRCSPRSGDLSVYWYQQSLDQGLQFLIQYYNGEERAKGNILERFSAQQFPDLHSELNLSSLELGDSALYFCASSVKGTSPRNNEQFFGPGTRLTVL.

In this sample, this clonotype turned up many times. The CDR3 sequence is CSARTTGTSGSDEQFF. In DNA, the CDR3 is TGCAGTGCTAGGACAACCGGGACTAGCGGGAGTGATGAGCAGTTCTTC. The chain links TRBV20-1 to TRBJ2-1, with 14 bases fitting TRBD2. The V and J ends lost 3 bases and 8 bases, in that order; junction bases with no gene match: 9. Per germline, CDR1 DFQATT and CDR2 SNEGSKA (reference sequence). The CDR3 covers 16 residues.